Listed below are T cell receptor beta chains from one sample, sequenced in a study of regulatory T cells in long-lasting Graves disease. One entry per CDR3 protein, called by TCRdb with MiXCR from the multiplex PCR reads. The sample lists about 430,000 distinct CDR3 sequences, about 21% seen once, with 13% to 15% in the top ten. This specimen consisted of peripheral blood mononuclear cells (PBMCs), obtained when the disease was refractory, from a patient treated with antithyroid drugs. The origin of the receptors is a female donor with Graves disease. CDR3s include the opening cysteine and the closing phenylalanine or tryptophan. A D gene is named only where the DNA matches it firmly. Size is omitted from some rows. Given values are once, few, many or a class for expanded clones.

J gene	V gene	clone size	D gene	CDR3 DNA	CDR3 protein
TRBJ1-5	TRBV4-1	-	TRBD1	TGCGCCAGCAGCCAAAATACGGGGACAGAGCAAAGTCAGCCCCAGCATTTT	CASSQNTGTEQSQPQHF
TRBJ2-5	TRBV13	-	-	TGTGCCAGCAGCCCGGGACATTTTAAGGGGACCCAGTACTTC	CASSPGHFKGTQYF
TRBJ1-1	TRBV5-1	-	TRBD1	TGCGCCAGCAGCGCTGACAGGGGATTCATGAACACTGAAGCTTTCTTT	CASSADRGFMNTEAFF
TRBJ1-4	TRBV3-1	many	-	TGTGCCAGCAGCTTGACAGGTCAGAAAGAAAAACTGTTTTTT	CASSLTGQKEKLFF
TRBJ2-2	TRBV30	-	TRBD1	TGTGCCTGGAGTGACGAGGGGGCGATGCACACCGGGGAGCTGTTTTTT	CAWSDEGAMHTGELFF
TRBJ2-5	TRBV5-4	-	TRBD1	TGTGCCGGCAGCCGACGTCCAGGGGGTGAAGAGACCCAGTACTTC	CAGSRRPGGEETQYF
TRBJ2-1	TRBV12-3/TRBV12-4	once	-	TGTGCCAGCAGTCCACCGGAAGGCGGGGAGCAGTTCTTC	CASSPPEGGEQFF
TRBJ1-3	TRBV7-9	-	-	TGTGCCAGCAGCTTAAGGACACCTGGAAACACCATATATTTT	CASSLRTPGNTIYF
TRBJ1-1	TRBV12-3/TRBV12-4	-	TRBD1	TGTGCCAGCAGTTTAGGACAGGGTGGTCTGAACACTGAAGCTTTCTTT	CASSLGQGGLNTEAFF
TRBJ2-3	TRBV27	-	TRBD2	TGTGCCAGCAGTCCGGACTCTAGCGGGAGGTCCCCAGATACGCAGTATTTT	CASSPDSSGRSPDTQYF
TRBJ1-5	TRBV7-8	many	-	TGTGCCAGCAGCTTACAGGCAGGACCCCCTCATTATAGCAATCAGCCCCAGCATTTT	CASSLQAGPPHYSNQPQHF
TRBJ2-3	TRBV20-1	-	TRBD1	TGCAGTGCTAGTGTGGCGACAGGGGACACAGATACGCAGTATTTT	CSASVATGDTDTQYF
TRBJ1-1	TRBV11-2	many	-	TGTGCCAGCAGCCGCATCGAGGGCACTGAAGCTTTCTTT	CASSRIEGTEAFF
TRBJ2-5	TRBV7-3	many	-	TGTGCCAGCAGCTTAGGATTTACAGGGCAAGAGACCCAGTACTTC	CASSLGFTGQETQYF
TRBJ2-1	TRBV20-1	-	-	TGCAGTGCTAGTGGGGGGAGCTGGGACAATGAGCAGTTCTTC	CSASGGSWDNEQFF
TRBJ1-1	TRBV5-1	-	-	TGCGCCAGCAGCTTTTACCGAGGAAGTTTGAACGCTGAAGCTTTCTTT	CASSFYRGSLNAEAFF
TRBJ1-2	TRBV12-3/TRBV12-4	many	-	TGTGCCAGCAGTTTAGGGACAGACCGCTATGGCTACACCTTC	CASSLGTDRYGYTF
TRBJ1-3	TRBV20-1	-	TRBD1	TGCAGTGCTAGGGGCCAGACAGGGAATATAAACACCATATATTTT	CSARGQTGNINTIYF
TRBJ2-7	TRBV3-1	few	-	TGTGCCAGCAGCCAAGCGGGAGTGAGGGAGCAGTACTTC	CASSQAGVREQYF
TRBJ2-5	TRBV7-6	-	-	TGTGCCAGCAGCCCGTTTAGCGGTCGAGCCCTCCAAGAGACCCAGTACTTC	CASSPFSGRALQETQYF
TRBJ2-7	TRBV12-3/TRBV12-4	many	TRBD1	TGTGCCAGCAGTTTTACTCCCGGACAGGGGGCCCACGAGCAGTACTTC	CASSFTPGQGAHEQYF
TRBJ2-7	TRBV2	many	-	TGTGCCAGCAGTGAAATCGGGATCTACGAGCAGTACTTC	CASSEIGIYEQYF
TRBJ2-5	TRBV9	few	-	TGTGCCAGCAGCGCCGCGGTCGGCAGGGAGACCCAGTACTTC	CASSAAVGRETQYF
TRBJ2-2	TRBV12-3/TRBV12-4	many	-	TGTGCCAGCAGTTTCGGGGTTGCGGAGCTGTTTTTT	CASSFGVAELFF
TRBJ2-2	TRBV6-1	-	-	TGTGCCAGCAGTGAACAGTGGACCCAAAACACCGGGGAGCTGTTTTTT	CASSEQWTQNTGELFF
TRBJ1-4	TRBV7-2	many	-	TGTGCCAGCAGCCGATACAGCTGGCCCGATGAAAAACTGTTTTTT	CASSRYSWPDEKLFF
TRBJ2-5	TRBV5-1	-	TRBD2	TGCGCCAGCAGCTTGTCCCTAAAACTAGCGGGAGACGGGGAGACCCAGTACTTC	CASSLSLKLAGDGETQYF
TRBJ2-5	TRBV20-1	few	TRBD2	TGCAGTGCTAAAAGCGGGAGAGGGTCAGAGACCCAGTACTTC	CSAKSGRGSETQYF
TRBJ2-2	TRBV28	many	-	TGTGCCAGCAGTTTAGGCAGGAACACCGGGGAGCTGTTTTTT	CASSLGRNTGELFF
TRBJ2-7	TRBV5-1	-	-	TGCGCCAGCAGCTTGGAAATCGGCACCGACTCCTACGAGCAGTACTTC	CASSLEIGTDSYEQYF
TRBJ1-4	TRBV5-1	many	-	TGCGCCAGCAGCCCAGGGTTTACGGATGAAAAACTGTTTTTT	CASSPGFTDEKLFF
TRBJ1-2	TRBV7-9	-	TRBD1	TGTGCCAGCAGCCCCGGACAGGAACCCTATGGCTACACCTTC	CASSPGQEPYGYTF
TRBJ2-7	TRBV3-1	many	TRBD2	TGTGCCAGCAGCCAAGGGCCGGGACTAGCCTACGAGCAGTACTTC	CASSQGPGLAYEQYF
TRBJ1-3	TRBV12-3/TRBV12-4	-	-	TGTGCCAGCAGCGGACAGACAGGATACTCTGGAAACACCATATATTTT	CASSGQTGYSGNTIYF
TRBJ1-6	TRBV5-1	-	-	TGCGCCAGCAGCTTGGTGGGGGGCGCGAGGAATTCACCCCTCCACTTT	CASSLVGGARNSPLHF
TRBJ2-7	TRBV5-8	once	TRBD2	TGTGCCAGCAGCATGAGGCGGGAGTCGGCCGAGCAGTACTTC	CASSMRRESAEQYF
TRBJ1-4	TRBV13	many	TRBD1	TGTGCCAGCAGCAGGACAGGGAGAGATGAAAAACTGTTTTTT	CASSRTGRDEKLFF
TRBJ2-7	TRBV2	-	TRBD2	TGTGCCAGCAGTGACCCTAGCGGGAGATACGAGCAGTACTTC	CASSDPSGRYEQYF
TRBJ2-1	TRBV28	-	TRBD2	TGTGCCAGCAGTTTTGAGGGACTAGCGGGATCGGGCAATGAGCAGTTCTTC	CASSFEGLAGSGNEQFF
TRBJ2-3	TRBV27	-	TRBD2	TGTGCCAGCCGTTTAGCGGGAGGGCCGATAGATACGCAGTATTTT	CASRLAGGPIDTQYF
TRBJ2-7	TRBV20-1	-	TRBD2	TGCAGTGTTAGGCGGACTAGCGGCGCCTACGAGCAGTACTTC	CSVRRTSGAYEQYF
TRBJ2-7	TRBV28	many	-	TGTGCCAGCAGTTCTGGGACACTAGTTTACGAGCAGTACTTC	CASSSGTLVYEQYF
TRBJ2-7	TRBV11-2	many	TRBD1	TGTGCCAGCAGCTTAGAGGGGACAGGCCGGCCCTACGAGCAGTACTTC	CASSLEGTGRPYEQYF
TRBJ2-1	TRBV9	-	TRBD2	TGTGCCAGCAGCGTAGGGGGCGGGACTAGCGGGTTAAATGAGCAGTTCTTC	CASSVGGGTSGLNEQFF
TRBJ2-7	TRBV6-5	many	TRBD2	TGTGCCAGCAGTTACTCGATGGCTAGCGGGCTTATAAGCTCCTACGAGCAGTACTTC	CASSYSMASGLISSYEQYF
TRBJ1-1	TRBV5-1	-	-	TGCGCCAGCAGCTTGAGGTGGGAGGAGACTGAAGCTTTCTTT	CASSLRWEETEAFF
TRBJ2-5	TRBV28	many	-	TGTGCCAGCAGTTTAGCTGGGAAGTCGGAGACCCAGTACTTC	CASSLAGKSETQYF
TRBJ1-5	TRBV28	many	-	TGTGCCAGCGGCGGTTACAATCAGCCCCAGCATTTT	CASGGYNQPQHF
TRBJ2-7	TRBV6-1	-	-	TGTGCCATTGGGTCGGGACTTACCTACGAGCAGTACTTC	CAIGSGLTYEQYF
TRBJ1-6	TRBV2	few	TRBD1	TGTGCCAGCAGAAGGGGACAGGGGGCTTTTCATTCACCCCTCCACTTT	CASRRGQGAFHSPLHF
TRBJ2-7	TRBV20-1	-	TRBD1	TGCAGTGCTACCCCAGGGGGCGCCCACGAGCAGTACTTC	CSATPGGAHEQYF
TRBJ2-7	TRBV20-1	many	TRBD2	TGCAGTGCTAGACAACCCGGACTAGCGGGACACGAGCAGTACTTC	CSARQPGLAGHEQYF
TRBJ1-4	TRBV18	many	TRBD1	TGTGCCAGCTCACCGAACAGGGGGGATGAAAAACTGTTTTTT	CASSPNRGDEKLFF
TRBJ2-6	TRBV28	many	-	TGTGCCAGCAGCACCCTAACAGTTTATACTCGCTCTGGGGCCAACGTCCTGACTTTC	CASSTLTVYTRSGANVLTF